These 2 T cell receptor beta chains were all obtained from the same sample, sequenced in a study of cytomegalovirus exposure and HLA in healthy donors. The PCR employed 60 Vbeta primers together with 13 Jbeta primers. Repertoires were generated with immunoSEQ multiplex PCR, while TCRdb's copy carries only in-frame clones and drops some. The sample records under 200,000 clones, around 67% being singletons. The sample taken for sequencing was PBMCs. The receptors derive from a woman aged 18-29 years in good health and CMV-seropositive.

This clone was observed once. The chain uses TRBV6-1 and TRBJ1-2; TRBD1 might be the D (5 bases). The CDR3 covers 12 residues. Per the germline V gene, CDR1 is MNHNS and CDR2 is SASEGT. V was clipped by 3 bases and J by 6 bases, with 8 bases between them. CDR3 residues: CASSDVGDGYTF. The CDR3 nucleotides read TGTGCCAGCAGTGACGTAGGGGATGGCTACACCTTC.

The CDR3 nucleotides are TGTGCCACATCAGGGGGGATTGGCTACACCTTC. Protein sequence: CATSGGIGYTF. This chain joins TRBV2 and TRBJ1-2; 7 bases match TRBD1. Germline V gene data show CDR1 as SNHLY and CDR2 as FYNNEI. The CDR3 length is 11 residues. Losses at the gene ends were 10 bases for V and 7 bases for J; bases not matched to a gene: 6.